This T cell receptor beta chain was recorded in a study of T cell responses to AZD1222 COVID-19 vaccine. Germline CDR1 and CDR2: WSHSY and SAAADI. Trimming pared 1 base from V and 2 bases from J, leaving 2 bases between. The CDR3 covers 13 residues. This clone was counted a single time. TCRdb keeps only in-frame clones here, not all; method: immunoSEQ multiplex PCR. The data contain 110,000 to 150,000 clones, 80% to 95% of them seen just once; the ten biggest clones take up approximately 1.7%. The receptor was isolated from an adult in good health. The chain is built from TRBV10-2 and TRBJ2-2; no reliable D call. Source: peripheral blood, taken on day 0 of AZD1222 vaccination. CDR3 in DNA: TGCGCCAGCAGTGAGTTAAACACCGGGGAGCTGTTTTTT. Protein sequence: CASSELNTGELFF.